This T cell receptor beta chain was recovered during a study of OX40 agonist ivuxolimab in advanced cancers. Study-level points and caveats: Nonresponders included some who also had low normalized T-cell clonal expansion.

In its sample, this clone was seen once. The antigen is undetermined. Blood sampling was done at baseline, cycle 4 day 1, and cycle 7 day 1. The V segment lost 3 bases and the J segment 7 bases; nucleotides outside the gene matches: 6. Germline CDR1 is MNHEY and CDR2 is SMNVEV (reference sequence). The CDR3 loop spans 13 amino acids. Clones were sequenced by immunoSEQ multiplex PCR, and TCRdb holds only the in-frame ones, with some missing. Of 13,000 to 15,000 clones detected, about 90% appear once; the ten largest clones hold roughly 25%. The source is an adult with an advanced solid tumor such as melanoma, head and neck, liver or kidney cancer. Sequencing was performed on CD4+ or CD8+ T cells sorted from blood, taken in a trial of the OX40 agonist ivuxolimab. The rearrangement uses TRBV27 and TRBJ2-7, with 7 bases fitting TRBD1. In DNA, the CDR3 is TGTGCCAGCAGTTTGGACAGGCGGATGGAGCAGTACTTC. It translates to CASSLDRRMEQYF.